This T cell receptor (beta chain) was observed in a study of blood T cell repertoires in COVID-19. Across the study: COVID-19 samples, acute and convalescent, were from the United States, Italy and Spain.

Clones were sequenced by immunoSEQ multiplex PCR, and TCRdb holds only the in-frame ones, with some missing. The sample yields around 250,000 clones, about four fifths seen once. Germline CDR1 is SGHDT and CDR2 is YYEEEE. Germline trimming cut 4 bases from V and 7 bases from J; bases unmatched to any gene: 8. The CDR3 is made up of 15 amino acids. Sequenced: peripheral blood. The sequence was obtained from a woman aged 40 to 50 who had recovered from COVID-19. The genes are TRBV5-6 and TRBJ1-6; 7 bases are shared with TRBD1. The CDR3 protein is CASSVMTGPNSPLHF. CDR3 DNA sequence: TGTGCCAGCAGCGTGATGACAGGGCCAAATTCACCCCTCCACTTT. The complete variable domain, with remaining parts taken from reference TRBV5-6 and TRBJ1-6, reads DAGVTQSPTHLIKTRGQQVTLRCSPKSGHDTVSWYQQALGQGPQFIFQYYEEEERQRGNFPDRFSGHQFPNYSSELNVNALLLGDSALYLCASSVMTGPNSPLHFGNGTRLTVT.